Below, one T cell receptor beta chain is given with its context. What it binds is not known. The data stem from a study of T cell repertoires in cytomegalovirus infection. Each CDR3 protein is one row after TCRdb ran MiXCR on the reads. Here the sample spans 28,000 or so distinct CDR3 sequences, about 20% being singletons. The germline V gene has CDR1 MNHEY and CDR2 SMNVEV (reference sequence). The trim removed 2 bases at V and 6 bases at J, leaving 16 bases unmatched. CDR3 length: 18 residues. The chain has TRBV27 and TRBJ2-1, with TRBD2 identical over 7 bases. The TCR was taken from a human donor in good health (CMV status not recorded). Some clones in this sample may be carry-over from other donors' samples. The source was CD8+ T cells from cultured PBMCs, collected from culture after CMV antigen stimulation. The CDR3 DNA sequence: TGTGCCAGCAGTTTAACGCTCCCGTACCGGGAGGCCTTCAATGAGCAGTTCTTC. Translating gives CASSLTLPYREAFNEQFF.